The clone carrying this TCR beta chain has a single count. Original handling: Scientists estimated how many nucleated cells there were by amplifying reference gene primers. Produced via immunoSEQ multiplex PCR; TCRdb's table is partial and in-frame only. D and trimming come from the DNA, and the V and J calls and clone size come from that table. There are about 220,000 clones in the sample; 82% occur only once, and 3% to 4% lies in the top ten. The germline gives CDR1 SGHTA, CDR2 FQGNSA. The trim removed 3 bases at V and 0 bases at J, leaving 1 base unmatched. The CDR3 is 14 amino acids. These data originate in a study of blood T cell repertoires in COVID-19. Enrollees, about 18 to 89 years old, lived in some 24 US areas.

The genes are TRBV7-2 and TRBJ1-2; 7 positions agree with TRBD1. Sequences were obtained from PBMCs or T cells enriched from blood (not recorded which). The origin of this receptor is a woman aged 55-69 years who had recovered from COVID-19. The CDR3 nucleotides are TGTGCCAGCAGCTTCGACAGGGCTAACTATGGCTACACCTTC. Translation: CASSFDRANYGYTF.